This TCR beta chain was sequenced in a study of blood T cell repertoires in COVID-19. About the study: Some COVID-19 samples were acute and others convalescent; all came from the United States, Italy and Spain.

In the source study's methods: Amplification from reference gene primers served as the basis for estimated nucleated cell counts. Sequencing used immunoSEQ multiplex PCR; TCRdb keeps in-frame clones, though not all of them. V, J and clone size reflect that table, while D and trimming were determined from the DNA. The data contain 100,000 to 150,000 clones, roughly nine tenths of them singletons. The V gene end was trimmed by 8 bases and the J gene end by 0 bases; junction bases not matched to a gene: 7. The CDR3 extends over 15 amino acids. Germline-derived CDR1 and CDR2 are MNHEY and SMNVEV (reference sequence). This clone has only one observation.

Sample: peripheral blood. This clonotype was obtained from a middle-aged man with active COVID-19. The chain has TRBV27 and TRBJ2-7, with 10 bases aligning to TRBD1. The CDR3 loop is CASGGTGEGSYEQYF. The CDR3 coding sequence is TGTGCCAGCGGCGGGACAGGGGAAGGCTCCTACGAGCAGTACTTC.